A selection of T cell receptor beta chains follows, all from one sample in a study of T cells in Graves' hyperthyroidism and ophthalmopathy. TCRdb ran MiXCR on the multiplex PCR reads and lists one entry per CDR3 protein. The repertoire includes approximately 400,000 distinct CDR3 sequences, roughly 13% of them detected once, and around 20% sits in the top ten. Material for sequencing was blood. The source of these receptors is a man aged 30 to 45 with Graves' hyperthyroidism that later progressed to Graves' ophthalmopathy. The CDR3 runs from the conserved cysteine through the conserved F or W.

v_call	j_call	cdr3_aa
TRBV7-2	TRBJ1-6	CASGGSYSPLHF
TRBV19	TRBJ2-5	CASSIGGGQETQYF
TRBV20-1	TRBJ1-6	CSALGDRDNSPLHF
TRBV9	TRBJ2-3	CASSVDMAGGTPRQYF
TRBV20-1	TRBJ1-1	CSSHLWGTGTEAFF
TRBV19	TRBJ1-2	CASMGLWGYTF
TRBV18	TRBJ2-3	CASSPNTPSSTDTQYF
TRBV20-1	TRBJ1-5	CSASGTVLIEPQHF
TRBV6-5	TRBJ2-7	CASSSPGQVIYEQYF
TRBV20-1	TRBJ2-7	CSARAELSYEQYF
TRBV7-2	TRBJ1-3	CASSLPLRPGNTIYF
TRBV13	TRBJ2-1	CASSFRLHSYNEQFF
TRBV28	TRBJ2-1	CASSRAGSSYNEQFF
TRBV5-1	TRBJ2-1	CASSLDYNEQFF
TRBV7-9	TRBJ2-7	CASSLVTGQGAKYEQYF
TRBV5-8	TRBJ2-3	CASSYGGLTGDTQYF
TRBV28	TRBJ1-5	CASSLRGRRDQPQHF
TRBV2	TRBJ1-2	CASSLMASLNYGYTF
TRBV4-1	TRBJ1-1	CASSQDVGNTEAFF
TRBV28	TRBJ2-3	CASSVAITDTQYF
TRBV7-9	TRBJ1-3	CASSLSGTDGNTIYF
TRBV5-8	TRBJ1-2	CASSFPGSGTNYGYTF
TRBV3-1	TRBJ2-4	CASSLLAAAKNIQYF
TRBV5-1	TRBJ2-7	CASSIFQGHEQYF